This passage covers 8 T cell receptor beta chains from one sample sequenced in a study of blood T cell repertoires in COVID-19. Libraries were prepared by immunoSEQ multiplex PCR; TCRdb keeps only in-frame clonotypes and omits some of them. The table lists under 300,000 clones, about four fifths of them singletons. Sequencing input: peripheral blood. These receptors were collected from an elderly man with acute or convalescent COVID-19.

This rearrangement joins TRBV7-8 to TRBJ2-7; 8 bases are shared with TRBD1. The J segment lost 6 bases and the V segment lost 5 bases, leaving 9 bases of the junction unmatched. Germline V CDR1 and CDR2: SGHVS, FQNEAQ. The CDR3 is 14 residues long. This CDR3 reads CASSHGQGSIEQYF. The CDR3 nucleotides are TGTGCCAGCAGCCACGGACAGGGAAGTATCGAGCAGTACTTC.

The rearrangement uses TRBV30 and TRBJ1-5, with D perhaps matching TRBD1 (5 bases). V lost 2 bases to trimming and J lost 9 bases, with 23 bases between them. Germline-derived CDR1 and CDR2 are GTSNPN and SVGIG (reference sequence). There are 16 residues in the CDR3. The CDR3 reads CAWSPKGVTGFWPQHF. DNA of the CDR3: TGTGCCTGGAGTCCTAAAGGGGTCACCGGATTTTGGCCCCAGCATTTT.

The rearrangement joins TRBV6-5 to TRBJ2-2, with D perhaps TRBD2 (6 bases). The germline CDR1 and CDR2 sequences are MNHEY and SVGAGI. Trimming removed 8 bases from V and 9 bases from J, with 16 bases in between. The CDR3 is made up of 13 amino acids. CDR3 DNA sequence: TGTGCCAGCGGAGGGTCCGGGATTCGGGAGCTGTTTTTT. Its translation is CASGGSGIRELFF.

The V and J genes are TRBV2 and TRBJ1-1; D is unresolved. The germline CDR1 and CDR2 sequences are SNHLY and FYNNEI. V lost 3 bases and J 1 base, leaving 9 bases between the germline ends. The CDR3 runs 14 residues. The CDR3 sequence: CASSEQVPNTEAFF. CDR3 in DNA: TGTGCCAGCAGTGAGCAGGTCCCGAACACTGAAGCTTTCTTT.

The V call is TRBV30, the J call TRBJ2-1; weak D call: TRBD1 (5 bases). The CDR3 loop spans 15 amino acids. Germline CDR1 reads GTSNPN; CDR2 reads SVGIG (reference sequence). Trimming took 3 bases from V and 2 from J, leaving 14 bases between them. The CDR3 bases are TGTGCCTGGAGCTCCACAGGTACCACCTACAATGAGCAGTTCTTC. Its protein is CAWSSTGTTYNEQFF.

CDR3 amino acids: CASSSRRGGTQETQYF. In nucleotides, the CDR3 is TGCGCCAGCAGCTCCCGACGGGGGGGGACACAAGAGACCCAGTACTTC. The V gene is TRBV5-1, the J gene TRBJ2-5; 8 bases map to TRBD2. CDR1 SGHRS and CDR2 YFSETQ come from the germline V gene. The CDR3 spans 16 residues. The trim removed 3 bases at V and 2 bases at J, leaving 9 bases unmatched.

This chain uses TRBV6-1 with TRBJ1-4; unclear D gene. The CDR3 length is 14 residues. Germline V gene data show CDR1 as MNHNS and CDR2 as SASEGT. Trimming removed 2 bases at V and 0 bases at J, with 4 bases between. For the CDR3, the DNA is TGTGCCAGCAGTGAATTAGCAACTAATGAAAAACTGTTTTTT. It translates to CASSELATNEKLFF.

The genes are TRBV29-1 and TRBJ2-3, with TRBD1 matching over 7 bases. This CDR3 has 13 amino acids. Germline CDR1 is SQVTM and CDR2 is ANQGSEA. The V segment lost 8 bases and the J segment 2 bases; nucleotides outside the gene matches: 7. The CDR3 spells CSYRQGSTDTQYF. The DNA of the CDR3 is TGCAGCTACAGACAGGGATCCACAGATACGCAGTATTTT.